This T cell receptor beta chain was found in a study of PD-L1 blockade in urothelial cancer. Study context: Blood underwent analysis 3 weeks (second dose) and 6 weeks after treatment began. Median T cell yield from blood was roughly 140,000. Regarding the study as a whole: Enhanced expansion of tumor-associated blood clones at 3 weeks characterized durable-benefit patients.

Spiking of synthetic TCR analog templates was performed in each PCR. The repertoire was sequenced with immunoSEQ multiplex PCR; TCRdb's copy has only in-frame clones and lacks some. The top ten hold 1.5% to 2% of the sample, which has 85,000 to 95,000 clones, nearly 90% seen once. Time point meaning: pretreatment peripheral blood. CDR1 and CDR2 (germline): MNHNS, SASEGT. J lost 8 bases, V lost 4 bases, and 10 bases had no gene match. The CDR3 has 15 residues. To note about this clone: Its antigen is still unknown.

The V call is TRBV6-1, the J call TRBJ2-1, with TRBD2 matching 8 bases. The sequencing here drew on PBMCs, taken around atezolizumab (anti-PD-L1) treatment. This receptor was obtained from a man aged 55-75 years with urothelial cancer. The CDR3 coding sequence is TGTGCCAGCAGTGCGACTAGCGATGGTAGGGATGAGCAGTTCTTC. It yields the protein CASSATSDGRDEQFF.